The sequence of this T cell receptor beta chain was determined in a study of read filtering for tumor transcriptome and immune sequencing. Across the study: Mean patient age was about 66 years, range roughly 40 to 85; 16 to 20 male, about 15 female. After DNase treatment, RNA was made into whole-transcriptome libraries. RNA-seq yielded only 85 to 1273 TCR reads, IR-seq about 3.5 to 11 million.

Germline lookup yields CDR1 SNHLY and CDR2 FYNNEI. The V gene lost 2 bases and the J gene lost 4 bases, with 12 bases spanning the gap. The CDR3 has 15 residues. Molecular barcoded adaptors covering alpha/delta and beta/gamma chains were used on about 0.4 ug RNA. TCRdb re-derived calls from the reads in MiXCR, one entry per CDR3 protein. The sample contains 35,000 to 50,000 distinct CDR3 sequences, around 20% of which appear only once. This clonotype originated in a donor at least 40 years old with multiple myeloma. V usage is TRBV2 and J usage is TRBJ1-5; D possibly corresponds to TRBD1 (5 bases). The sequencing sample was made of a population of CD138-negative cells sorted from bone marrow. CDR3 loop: CASSEQGLTNQPQHF. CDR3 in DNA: TGTGCCAGCAGTGAACAGGGACTGACAAATCAGCCCCAGCATTTT.